This passage covers 30 T cell receptor beta chains from one sample sequenced in a study of OX40 agonist ivuxolimab in advanced cancers. Data came from immunoSEQ multiplex PCR; TCRdb stores just in-frame clones and leaves some out. The sample carries 85,000 to 100,000 clones, around 83% recorded once. Source: CD4+ or CD8+ T cells sorted from blood, taken in a trial of the OX40 agonist ivuxolimab. The receptors stem from an adult with an advanced solid tumor such as melanoma, head and neck, liver or kidney cancer.

This chain connects TRBV19 to TRBJ2-3; D may be TRBD1 or TRBD2 (5 bases each). Germline lookup yields CDR1 LNHDA and CDR2 SQIVND (reference sequence). Trimming stripped 9 bases from V and 0 bases from J, with 7 bases between. The CDR3 is 12 residues long. CDR3 in DNA: TGTGCCAGCGGGGCCAGCACAGATACGCAGTATTTT. It specifies CASGASTDTQYF.

The CDR3 coding sequence is TGCGCCAGCAGCTCCCTCGGGTCTCCCTCGAGGGAAAAACTGTTTTTT. The encoded protein is CASSSLGSPSREKLFF. J is TRBJ1-4 and V is TRBV5-1; D is unresolved. Trimming removed 3 bases from V and 8 bases from J, with 20 bases in between. The germline V gene has CDR1 SGHRS and CDR2 YFSETQ. There are 16 residues in the CDR3.

The chain couples TRBV7-9 to TRBJ2-1, with TRBD2 matching 10 bases. Trimming at V came to 6 bases and at J to 7 bases, leaving 12 bases not matched to a gene. The CDR3 covers 16 residues. Germline values: CDR1 SEHNR, CDR2 FQNEAQ (reference sequence). For the CDR3, the DNA is TGTGCCAGCAGTCCAGGGGCTAGCGGGAGATTGAATGAGCAGTTCTTC. Its translation: CASSPGASGRLNEQFF.

The V call is TRBV4-1, the J call TRBJ1-2; no clear D gene. In germline, CDR1 is MGHRA, CDR2 YSYEKL. The CDR3 runs 14 residues. The V end lost 1 base, the J end lost 0 bases, and 6 bases lay between the germline ends. The DNA for the CDR3 is TGCGCCAGCAGCCAAGGAGTTGCTAACTATGGCTACACCTTC. This encodes CASSQGVANYGYTF.

The chain has TRBV7-3 and TRBJ2-1, with TRBD2 matching over 13 bases. CDR3 length: 15 residues. V lost 6 bases to trimming and J lost 7 bases; unmatched junction nucleotides: 6. Germline CDR1 is SGHTA and CDR2 is FQGTGA. The CDR3 protein is CASRWTSGSLNEQFF. CDR3 in DNA: TGTGCCAGCAGGTGGACTAGCGGGAGTTTGAATGAGCAGTTCTTC. Using reference TRBV7-3 and TRBJ2-1 for the parts outside the CDR3, the full variable domain is GAGVSQTPSNKVTEKGKYVELRCDPISGHTALYWYRQSLGQGPEFLIYFQGTGAADDSGLPNDRFFAVRPEGSVSTLKIQRTERGDSAVYLCASRWTSGSLNEQFFGPGTRLTVL.

With respect to this clone: Other DNA sequences of this sample code for an identical CDR3. The V and J genes are TRBV20-1 and TRBJ2-5, with unresolved D. The CDR3 is 11 amino acids. The germline gives CDR1 DFQATT, CDR2 SNEGSKA (reference sequence). Trimming shortened V by 3 bases and J by 2 bases, and 4 bases separated the two germline ends. CDR3 sequence (DNA): TGCAGTGCTAGGGCACAAGAGACCCAGTACTTC. It is translated as CSARAQETQYF.

The rearrangement links TRBV5-1 to TRBJ2-5; D gene unclear. CDR1 and CDR2 from the germline V gene are SGHRS and YFSETQ. Trimming pared 3 bases from V and 4 bases from J, leaving 13 bases between. The CDR3 is 14 amino acids. CDR3 bases: TGCGCCAGCAGCTCGACAAGGATAGGAGAGACCCAGTACTTC. Translating gives CASSSTRIGETQYF.

The V gene is TRBV5-1, the J gene TRBJ1-5; 8 positions match TRBD1. Looked up from germline, CDR1 is SGHRS and CDR2 is YFSETQ. The CDR3 runs to 15 residues. V was clipped by 5 bases and J by 5 bases; unmatched bases: 9. This chain's CDR3 is CASRSSTGVHQPQHF. In DNA form, the CDR3 reads TGCGCCAGCAGGTCCTCGACAGGGGTACATCAGCCCCAGCATTTT.

This sequence joins TRBV15 and TRBJ2-3; D may match TRBD1 or TRBD2 (5 bases each). Germline V CDR1 and CDR2: LNHNV, YYDKDF (reference sequence). Trimming cost V 0 bases and J 3 bases, with 13 bases left between them. This CDR3 region has 16 residues. In nucleotides, the CDR3 is TGTGCCACCAGCAGAGATGGGGGAGTTGGGACAGATACGCAGTATTTT. This codes for CATSRDGGVGTDTQYF.

The chain uses TRBV28 and TRBJ2-7; 13 bases match TRBD2. The CDR3 covers 15 residues. Germline V gene sequence: CDR1 MDHEN, CDR2 SYDVKM. V lost 5 bases and J lost 7; bases outside the gene matches: 8. DNA for the CDR3: TGTGCCAGCAGTCCCGGACTAGCGGGAGTGAGGGAGCAGTACTTC. Protein sequence: CASSPGLAGVREQYF.

The chain is built from TRBV7-2 and TRBJ2-7; no clear D. Trimming took off 5 bases at V and 9 bases at J, with 11 bases between the two ends. Per the germline V gene, CDR1 is SGHTA and CDR2 is FQGNSA. The CDR3 runs 11 residues. The CDR3 spells CASSPGGGQYF. The CDR3, as DNA: TGTGCCAGCAGCCCAGGTGGTGGGCAGTACTTC.

The chain is built from TRBV7-9 and TRBJ1-1; D is uncertain. The CDR3 length is 14 residues. Germline CDR1 reads SEHNR; CDR2 reads FQNEAQ (reference sequence). V dropped 5 bases and J dropped 7 bases, with 17 bases sitting between them. The CDR3 DNA sequence: TGTGCCAGCAGCAGTCTCGGAGTGCGTGGTGAAGCTTTCTTT. Amino acids: CASSSLGVRGEAFF.

The gene calls are TRBV5-1 and TRBJ1-4; D uncertain. V lost 4 bases and J lost 0, with 7 bases in between. The CDR3 totals 14 residues. Germline-derived CDR1 and CDR2 are SGHRS and YFSETQ. In DNA form, the CDR3 reads TGCGCCAGCAGCCGCCCGGCAACTAATGAAAAACTGTTTTTT. Residues: CASSRPATNEKLFF.

The chain has TRBV5-8 and TRBJ1-5; D remains unclear. V was pared by 1 base and J by 7 bases, with 15 bases between. The germline CDR1 and CDR2 sequences are SGHTS and YDEGEE. This CDR3 spans 15 amino acids. The CDR3 region is CASSLRVLVGQPQHF. In nucleotides, the CDR3 is TGTGCCAGCAGCTTGCGAGTCCTCGTGGGCCAGCCCCAGCATTTT.

About this clone itself: An end of the junction differs from the germline gene, which may be a read error. The chain employs TRBV5-8 and TRBJ1-2, with no clear D. Germline V lookup: CDR1 SGHTS, CDR2 YDEGEE. This CDR3 contains 16 residues. CDR3 nucleotides: TGTGCCAACAGCTTTTGGCGGGCTGTCCAACTCTATGGCTACACCTTC. The encoded protein is CANSFWRAVQLYGYTF.

This clone was recorded a few times. The gene calls are TRBV12-5 and TRBJ2-1, with 12 bases identical to TRBD2. This CDR3 spans 15 amino acids. Germline trimming cut 1 base from V and 11 bases from J; bases unmatched to any gene: 6. Germline CDR1 is LGHNT and CDR2 is FRNRAP. The CDR3 sequence: CASGLGLAGAYKQFF. The DNA of the CDR3 is TGTGCTAGTGGTTTGGGACTAGCGGGAGCGTATAAGCAGTTCTTC.

CDR3 sequence: CASSPTGGQGLFRPRYGYTF. The DNA of the CDR3 is TGTGCCAGCAGCCCCACGGGTGGGCAGGGTCTCTTCCGCCCTAGGTATGGCTACACCTTC. V usage is TRBV5-5 and J usage is TRBJ1-2; possible D gene TRBD1, 5 bases. Germline CDR1 is SGHKS and CDR2 is YYEKEE (reference sequence). The CDR3 extends over 20 amino acids. V lost 4 bases and J lost 5, with 33 bases in between.

V is TRBV5-4 and J is TRBJ2-7; weak D call: TRBD1 (5 bases). This CDR3 has 13 amino acids. Per the germline V gene, CDR1 is SGHNT and CDR2 is YYREEE (reference sequence). V lost 3 bases to trimming and J lost 6 bases, with 13 bases between them. The CDR3 DNA reads as TGTGCCAGCAGCTCTCAGGGTTTCGGCGAGCAGTACTTC. It encodes CASSSQGFGEQYF. Full variable domain (outside the CDR3, taken from reference TRBV5-4 and TRBJ2-7): ETGVTQSPTHLIKTRGQQVTLRCSSQSGHNTVSWYQQALGQGPQFIFQYYREEENGRGNFPPRFSGLQFPNYSSELNVNALELDDSALYLCASSSQGFGEQYFGPGTRLTVT.

This chain joins TRBV7-3 and TRBJ2-1; 10 nucleotides agree with TRBD1. The CDR3 extends over 13 amino acids. V was pared by 5 bases and J by 8 bases, with 3 bases of the junction left unmatched. Germline assignment: CDR1 SGHTA and CDR2 FQGTGA. DNA of the CDR3: TGTGCCAGCAGCCAGACAGGGGGCGATGAGCAGTTCTTC. This codes for CASSQTGGDEQFF.

This clone was seen just once. J is TRBJ2-3 and V is TRBV6-1; D remains unclear. Trimming left V 1 base short and J 1 base short, with 12 bases between. The CDR3 has 16 residues. Germline V lookup: CDR1 MNHNS, CDR2 SASEGT. CDR3 DNA sequence: TGTGCCAGCAGTGAAGGGGGAACGACGGGCACAGATACGCAGTATTTT. Translation gives CASSEGGTTGTDTQYF.

V usage is TRBV5-1 and J usage is TRBJ2-7, with 11 bases fitting TRBD2. Looked up from germline, CDR1 is SGHRS and CDR2 is YFSETQ. The CDR3 totals 15 residues. Trimming at V came to 5 bases and at J to 6 bases, leaving 10 bases not matched to a gene. CDR3 DNA: TGCGCCAGCAGGGAACTAGCGGGAGCTCCCGGCGAGCAGTACTTC. Its protein is CASRELAGAPGEQYF.

V gene TRBV18 combines with J gene TRBJ1-1, with 8 bases lining up with TRBD1. V lost 3 bases and J lost 0; bases outside the gene matches: 12. In germline, CDR1 is KGHSH, CDR2 LQKENI. The CDR3 loop spans 18 amino acids. As DNA, the CDR3 is TGTGCCAGCTCACCGCAAGCAGGGGGCCCAGGGGTGAACACTGAAGCTTTCTTT. This encodes CASSPQAGGPGVNTEAFF.

The chain uses TRBV11-1 and TRBJ2-7; D is perhaps TRBD1 (6 bases). In germline, CDR1 is SGHAT, CDR2 FQDESV (reference sequence). The CDR3 spans 15 residues. The V gene lost 3 bases and the J gene lost 3 bases, with 15 bases spanning the gap. The CDR3 sequence: CASSFSSAGDYEQYF. CDR3 sequence (DNA): TGTGCCAGCAGCTTTTCGAGTGCAGGGGACTACGAGCAGTACTTC.

The CDR3 nucleotides read TGTGCCACCAGCAGAGATCCTCCCCCGCGGGGGGCCTACGAGCAGTACTTC. As protein: CATSRDPPPRGAYEQYF. The chain has TRBV15 and TRBJ2-7, with TRBD2 matching over 8 bases. Trimming removed 0 bases from V and 2 bases from J; junction bases left unmatched: 9. CDR3 size: 17 residues. Per the germline V gene, CDR1 is LNHNV and CDR2 is YYDKDF (reference sequence).

The rearrangement uses TRBV10-3 and TRBJ2-5; no clear D. Trimming cost V 3 bases and J 4 bases, with 12 bases left between them. Germline values: CDR1 ENHRY, CDR2 SYGVKD. The CDR3 has 14 residues. This chain's CDR3 is CAISDVRLGETQYF. The CDR3 DNA sequence: TGTGCCATCAGTGATGTAAGGTTAGGAGAGACCCAGTACTTC.

The CDR3, as DNA: TGTGCCAGTAGCACCGGTAACGCGAACACTGAAGCTTTCTTT. This translates into CASSTGNANTEAFF. V is TRBV19 and J is TRBJ1-1; D unresolved. Germline-derived CDR1 and CDR2 are LNHDA and SQIVND (reference sequence). Trimming shortened V by 6 bases and J by 1 base, and 12 bases separated the two germline ends. The CDR3 has 14 amino acids.

The gene calls are TRBV7-2 and TRBJ2-1; the D gene is possibly TRBD1 (5 bases). Germline CDR1 reads SGHTA; CDR2 reads FQGNSA. The germline V and J ends were trimmed by 0 bases and 6 bases, with 6 bases remaining between them. CDR3 length: 13 residues. DNA for the CDR3: TGTGCCAGCAGCTTAGCCAGGGTCAATGAGCAGTTCTTC. It translates to CASSLARVNEQFF.

This chain links TRBV28 with TRBJ1-6, with D possibly being TRBD1 (6 bases). This CDR3 has 12 amino acids. V gave up 8 bases and J gave up 13 bases, with 15 bases separating them. CDR1 MDHEN and CDR2 SYDVKM come from the germline V gene. CDR3 protein: CASGSRGGPLHF. Here the CDR3 DNA reads TGTGCCAGCGGATCCCGAGGGGGGCCCCTCCACTTT.

The chain combines TRBV10-3 with TRBJ2-2, with D maybe TRBD1 (6 bases). Germline CDR1 and CDR2: ENHRY and SYGVKD. The CDR3 sequence is 14 residues long. The V gene lost 7 bases and the J gene lost 3 bases, with 12 bases spanning the gap. In nucleotides, the CDR3 is TGTGCCATCACTGGAACAGGGCACACCGGGGAGCTGTTTTTT. Translating gives CAITGTGHTGELFF.

The chain employs TRBV19 and TRBJ1-5; 8 bases fit TRBD1. Germline CDR1 reads LNHDA; CDR2 reads SQIVND (reference sequence). There are 14 residues in the CDR3. The J segment lost 5 bases and the V segment lost 5 bases, leaving 5 bases of the junction unmatched. CDR3: CASSAAGGHQPQHF. In DNA form, the CDR3 reads TGTGCCAGTAGTGCAGCAGGGGGCCATCAGCCCCAGCATTTT.